The 23 T cell receptor beta chains in this list originate from one sample, sequenced in a study of monozygotic twins with inflammatory bowel disease. TCRdb reprocessed the 5' RACE reads, keeping one entry per CDR3 protein, no DNA. This sample's table has approximately 400,000 distinct CDR3 sequences. What was sequenced was blood. The receptors here all came from a human donor with ulcerative colitis or Crohn's disease, or a healthy co-twin of an affected twin (not recorded which).

The V call is TRBV29-1, the J call TRBJ2-1; the D call from TCRdb, TRBD1, cannot be confirmed without DNA. The germline V gene encodes CDR1 SQVTM and CDR2 ANQGSEA. CDR3 size: 14 residues. CDR3 protein: CSVGGVIIYNEQFF.

V usage is TRBV7-2 and J usage is TRBJ1-6. The CDR3 sequence is 12 residues long. Germline CDR1 and CDR2: SGHTA and FQGNSA. The CDR3 spells CASRLQNSPLHF.

The chain is built from TRBV6-5 and TRBJ2-1; the TCRdb D gene call, TRBD1, has no DNA to confirm it. The CDR3 has 16 amino acids. Per germline, CDR1 MNHEY and CDR2 SVGAGI. The CDR3 loop reads CASSYSQGVTYNEQFF.

V usage is TRBV5-1 and J usage is TRBJ2-7; TCRdb lists TRBD2, though no DNA is available to test this call. The CDR3 loop spans 14 amino acids. Germline assignment: CDR1 SGHRS and CDR2 YFSETQ. The CDR3 here is CASSLGLEIGEQYF.

The chain uses TRBV3-1 and TRBJ2-1; TCRdb's D call, TRBD1, is unchecked because there is no DNA. Germline values: CDR1 LGHDT, CDR2 YNNKEL (reference sequence). The CDR3 totals 15 residues. The CDR3 here is CASSQDRTIYNEQFF.

The V gene is TRBV27, the J gene TRBJ2-4; the TCRdb call, TRBD1, lacks DNA for checking. The CDR3 consists of 19 residues. Germline V gene lookup returns CDR1 MNHEY and CDR2 SMNVEV (reference sequence). Here the CDR3 reads CASSSLVGGRWLAKNIQYF.

V gene TRBV6-2 or TRBV6-3 combines with J gene TRBJ2-7; the D call from TCRdb, TRBD2, cannot be confirmed without DNA. In germline, CDR1 is MNHEY, CDR2 SVGEGT. This CDR3 contains 15 residues. The CDR3 region is CASSSRWRDSWEQYF.

The chain combines TRBV6-1 with TRBJ2-7; with no DNA, the TCRdb D assignment of TRBD1 cannot be verified. The CDR3 sequence is 15 residues long. The germline V gene encodes CDR1 MNHNS and CDR2 SASEGT. The CDR3 is CASRGWTGEAHEQYF.

The chain joins TRBV7-2 to TRBJ1-1. CDR3 length: 13 residues. Germline V gene data show CDR1 as SGHTA and CDR2 as FQGNSA. The CDR3 sequence is CASSLELGTEAFF.

CDR3 sequence reads: CASSLMSDTEAFF. The rearrangement joins TRBV27 to TRBJ1-1. Per the germline V gene, CDR1 is MNHEY and CDR2 is SMNVEV (reference sequence). This CDR3 has 13 residues.

V and J are TRBV6-1 and TRBJ2-7; as DNA is missing, the TRBD2 call by TCRdb cannot be tested. This CDR3 has 18 residues. Germline V gene sequence: CDR1 MNHNS, CDR2 SASEGT. This chain's CDR3 is CASWGSTGTSGRVYEQYF.

This chain connects TRBV2 to TRBJ2-5. The CDR3 extends over 13 amino acids. CDR1 SNHLY and CDR2 FYNNEI come from the germline V gene. The chain's CDR3 is CASKGGLQETQYF. Based on the CDR3 plus reference TRBV2 and TRBJ2-5, the full variable domain is EPEVTQTPSHQVTQMGQEVILRCVPISNHLYFYWYRQILGQKVEFLVSFYNNEISEKSEIFDDQFSVERPDGSNFTLKIRSTKLEDSAMYFCASKGGLQETQYFGPGTRLLVL.

V usage is TRBV9 and J usage is TRBJ1-4. Germline loops: CDR1 SGDLS, CDR2 YYNGEE. This CDR3 region has 15 residues. This CDR3 reads CASSQRGTTNEKLFF.

The chain carries TRBV27 and TRBJ2-2; checking the TCRdb D call of TRBD1 is not possible without DNA. Germline loops: CDR1 MNHEY, CDR2 SMNVEV (reference sequence). The CDR3 is 12 amino acids. The CDR3 protein is CASKGGNGPAFF.

This chain links TRBV7-3 with TRBJ2-2. The length of the CDR3 is 16 residues. CDR1 and CDR2 from the germline V gene are SGHTA and FQGTGA. CDR3 in amino acids: CASSLDKGANTGELFF.

The genes are TRBV19 and TRBJ1-2. CDR3 size: 12 residues. CDR1 and CDR2 from the germline V gene are LNHDA and SQIVND (reference sequence). The CDR3 loop reads CASSSRTHGYTF.

V gene TRBV9 combines with J gene TRBJ2-5. The CDR3 sequence is 14 residues long. Germline V gene lookup returns CDR1 SGDLS and CDR2 YYNGEE. CDR3 sequence reads: CASSVGGHQETQYF.

The CDR3 sequence is CASSWTGGDQPQHF. The genes are TRBV12-3 or TRBV12-4 and TRBJ1-5; there is no DNA to check the TCRdb D call of TRBD1. CDR3 size: 14 residues.

The chain employs TRBV10-3 and TRBJ2-3. Germline V lookup: CDR1 ENHRY, CDR2 SYGVKD. This CDR3 comprises 14 residues. The CDR3 loop reads CAISESGTTDTQYF.

This chain joins TRBV12-3 or TRBV12-4 and TRBJ2-3; TCRdb selects TRBD1, and the lack of DNA leaves this call unchecked. This CDR3 has 15 amino acids. The CDR3 loop reads CASIDAGWLSDFQYF.

This chain links TRBV3-1 with TRBJ2-6; TCRdb names TRBD1, which stays unverified in the absence of DNA. The CDR3 is 19 amino acids. Germline values: CDR1 LGHDT, CDR2 YNNKEL (reference sequence). CDR3 residues: CASSQRQGALLSGANVLTF.

The genes are TRBV5-1 and TRBJ1-1; TCRdb's D gene call, TRBD1, goes unchecked for lack of DNA. The CDR3 runs 17 residues. Germline CDR1 SGHRS, CDR2 YFSETQ. CDR3 sequence: CASSSPPGQGANTEAFF.

The chain couples TRBV7-3 to TRBJ1-1; TCRdb calls TRBD1, which cannot be checked without DNA. The germline V gene has CDR1 SGHTA and CDR2 FQGTGA. The CDR3 consists of 11 residues. CDR3 in amino acids: CASSSGQGRFF. The full variable domain, completed using reference TRBV7-3 and TRBJ1-1, is GAGVSQTPSNKVTEKGKYVELRCDPISGHTALYWYRQSLGQGPEFLIYFQGTGAADDSGLPNDRFFAVRPEGSVSTLKIQRTERGDSAVYLCASSSGQGRFFGQGTRLTVV.